The source of this T cell receptor (beta chain) is a study of cytotoxic CD8 clonotypes in ibrutinib-treated CLL. Germline values: CDR1 SGHTA, CDR2 FQGNSA. Trimming removed 8 bases from V and 5 bases from J; junction bases left unmatched: 10. The CDR3 loop spans 17 amino acids. The TCR beta libraries used 2 to 2.5 micrograms of genomic DNA that came from cryopreserved PBMCs. Sequencing used immunoSEQ multiplex PCR; TCRdb keeps in-frame clones, though not all of them. The sample has some 70,000 clones, about nine tenths seen once. The rearrangement joins TRBV7-2 to TRBJ2-1, with TRBD2 matching over 15 bases. Sequencing was performed on PBMCs, taken after 12 months of ibrutinib treatment. The TCR was taken from a human donor with chronic lymphocytic leukemia. DNA of the CDR3: TGTGCCAGCCAAATGGGACTAGCGGGAGGAAATGACAATGAGCAGTTCTTC. This sequence encodes CASQMGLAGGNDNEQFF.